Listed below are T cell receptor beta chains from one sample, sequenced in a study of blood T cell repertoires in COVID-19. The method was immunoSEQ multiplex PCR; TCRdb's version includes in-frame clones alone and lacks a portion of them. The table shows under 400,000 clones, with approximately 86% occurring only once. Input material: PBMCs or T cells enriched from blood (not recorded which). The origin of the receptors is a woman between 35 and 50 years old with acute COVID-19. The CDR3 runs from the conserved cysteine through the conserved F or W. A D gene is named only where the DNA matches it firmly. Clone sizes are given selectively: once, few, many, or a class where the clone is expanded.

v_gene: TRBV18
j_gene: TRBJ1-1
abundance: few
d_gene: .
CDR3nt: TGTGCCAGCACTATAACAGGGTCGGGTATGGACACTGAAGCTTTCTTT
CDR3aa: CASTITGSGMDTEAFF

v_gene: TRBV7-6
j_gene: TRBJ2-2
abundance: .
d_gene: .
CDR3nt: TGTGCCAGCAGCTTAGGTGGGGGAGGCGCCTTTCGGCGGGGTCGCGGGGAGCTGTTTTTT
CDR3aa: CASSLGGGGAFRRGRGELFF

v_gene: TRBV3-1/TRBV3-2
j_gene: TRBJ2-1
abundance: .
d_gene: TRBD1
CDR3nt: TGTGCCAGCAGCCCATTAACCAGGGGGCTAAGAAACAATGAGCAGTTCTTC
CDR3aa: CASSPLTRGLRNNEQFF

v_gene: TRBV11-2
j_gene: TRBJ1-1
abundance: .
d_gene: .
CDR3nt: TGTGCCAGCAGCTTAGATCTCGACAGCTACACTGAAGCTTTCTTT
CDR3aa: CASSLDLDSYTEAFF

v_gene: TRBV2
j_gene: TRBJ2-1
abundance: .
d_gene: .
CDR3nt: TGTGCCAGCTTACGGGACTATGAGCAGTTCTTC
CDR3aa: CASLRDYEQFF

v_gene: TRBV19
j_gene: TRBJ1-4
abundance: few
d_gene: .
CDR3nt: TGTGCCAGTAGACCCACGGCTAATGAAAAACTGTTTTTT
CDR3aa: CASRPTANEKLFF

v_gene: TRBV19
j_gene: TRBJ1-5
abundance: .
d_gene: TRBD1
CDR3nt: TGTGCCAGTAGCAAACTGACAGGGGTCGATCAGCCCCAGCATTTT
CDR3aa: CASSKLTGVDQPQHF

v_gene: TRBV19
j_gene: TRBJ2-1
abundance: .
d_gene: .
CDR3nt: TGTGCCAGTAGGTTGGCCGGAGGAAATGAGCAGTTCTTC
CDR3aa: CASRLAGGNEQFF

v_gene: TRBV5-1
j_gene: TRBJ2-1
abundance: .
d_gene: TRBD2
CDR3nt: TGCGCCAGCAGCTTGGGTTCAGCGGGGTGGAACAATGAGCAGTTCTTC
CDR3aa: CASSLGSAGWNNEQFF

v_gene: TRBV11-2
j_gene: TRBJ2-5
abundance: once
d_gene: TRBD2
CDR3nt: TGTGCCAGCAGCTTGATTAGCGGGGGGGCCGCAGAGACCCAGTACTTC
CDR3aa: CASSLISGGAAETQYF

v_gene: TRBV7-3
j_gene: TRBJ2-1
abundance: .
d_gene: .
CDR3nt: TGTGCCAGCAGCCCGACACCCGACAATGAGCAGTTCTTC
CDR3aa: CASSPTPDNEQFF

v_gene: TRBV7-2
j_gene: TRBJ1-1
abundance: .
d_gene: TRBD1
CDR3nt: TGTGCCAGCAGCTTGGACCACAGGGGGTTGACTGAAGCTTTCTTT
CDR3aa: CASSLDHRGLTEAFF

v_gene: TRBV9
j_gene: TRBJ1-3
abundance: .
d_gene: .
CDR3nt: TGTGCCAGCAGCGTAAGGGGTGGGTCTGGAAACACCATATATTTT
CDR3aa: CASSVRGGSGNTIYF

v_gene: TRBV11-2
j_gene: TRBJ2-5
abundance: .
d_gene: .
CDR3nt: TGTGCCAGCAGCACTGACATATTCCAAGAGACCCAGTACTTC
CDR3aa: CASSTDIFQETQYF

v_gene: TRBV11-1
j_gene: TRBJ2-5
abundance: .
d_gene: .
CDR3nt: TGTGCCAGCAGCGGGGGGGAGACCCAGTACTTC
CDR3aa: CASSGGETQYF

v_gene: TRBV6-7
j_gene: TRBJ2-3
abundance: .
d_gene: .
CDR3nt: TGTGCCAGCACAGCAGATACGCAGTATTTT
CDR3aa: CASTADTQYF

v_gene: TRBV28
j_gene: TRBJ1-2
abundance: .
d_gene: TRBD1
CDR3nt: TGTGCCAGCAGTCGAGACGGGACAGGTGGTAATTCGGGTGGCTACACCTTC
CDR3aa: CASSRDGTGGNSGGYTF

v_gene: TRBV5-8
j_gene: TRBJ2-5
abundance: .
d_gene: .
CDR3nt: TGTGCCAGCAGCAGAACGGGACAACAAGAGACCCAGTACTTC
CDR3aa: CASSRTGQQETQYF

v_gene: TRBV6-5
j_gene: TRBJ2-7
abundance: few
d_gene: TRBD2
CDR3nt: TGTGCCAGCAGTTACCGGGGCGGGGGTCTTTACGAGCAGTACTTC
CDR3aa: CASSYRGGGLYEQYF

v_gene: TRBV5-4
j_gene: TRBJ1-5
abundance: .
d_gene: .
CDR3nt: TGTGCCAGCAGCTTGGACAGGGATCAGCCCCAGCATTTT
CDR3aa: CASSLDRDQPQHF

v_gene: TRBV15
j_gene: TRBJ1-3
abundance: .
d_gene: TRBD1
CDR3nt: TGTGCCACCAGCAGCTCCGGGACAGCTGGAAACACCATATATTTT
CDR3aa: CATSSSGTAGNTIYF

v_gene: TRBV3-1/TRBV3-2
j_gene: TRBJ1-2
abundance: once
d_gene: TRBD1
CDR3nt: TGTGCCAGCAGCCTACCGGGACAGGGAATAGGCTACACCTTC
CDR3aa: CASSLPGQGIGYTF

v_gene: TRBV5-1
j_gene: TRBJ2-1
abundance: few
d_gene: TRBD2
CDR3nt: TGCGCCAGCAGCTTGGACGGGACTAGCTACAATGAGCAGTTCTTC
CDR3aa: CASSLDGTSYNEQFF

v_gene: TRBV18
j_gene: TRBJ1-5
abundance: .
d_gene: TRBD1
CDR3nt: TGTGCCAGCTCGGAGGGCAAGACAGGGTTCGAGCCCCAGCATTTT
CDR3aa: CASSEGKTGFEPQHF

v_gene: TRBV28
j_gene: TRBJ1-1
abundance: .
d_gene: .
CDR3nt: TGTGCCAGCAGGCGGGTGGGCGGTCCCTTATCTCTAATGAACACTGAAGCTTTCTTT
CDR3aa: CASRRVGGPLSLMNTEAFF

v_gene: TRBV27
j_gene: TRBJ1-2
abundance: few
d_gene: .
CDR3nt: TGTGCCAGCAGTTTGTCGCAGGGATATGGCTACACCTTC
CDR3aa: CASSLSQGYGYTF

v_gene: TRBV10-3
j_gene: TRBJ1-2
abundance: .
d_gene: .
CDR3nt: TGTGCCATCAGTGGTGAGCCGGAGGGCTACACCTTC
CDR3aa: CAISGEPEGYTF

v_gene: TRBV24-1
j_gene: TRBJ2-7
abundance: .
d_gene: .
CDR3nt: TGTGCCACCAGTGATTTAAGCAGCCCGGGGCAGTACTTC
CDR3aa: CATSDLSSPGQYF

v_gene: TRBV14
j_gene: TRBJ2-7
abundance: .
d_gene: TRBD1
CDR3nt: TGTGCCAGCAGCCAAAACTACAGGGGGCAATTGGCCTACGAGCAGTACTTC
CDR3aa: CASSQNYRGQLAYEQYF

v_gene: TRBV9
j_gene: TRBJ1-1
abundance: .
d_gene: .
CDR3nt: TGTGCCAGCAGCGTAGCGGTGAACACTGAAGCTTTCTTT
CDR3aa: CASSVAVNTEAFF

v_gene: TRBV28
j_gene: TRBJ2-5
abundance: .
d_gene: .
CDR3nt: TGTGCCAGCAGTGCGACGCCCCGGGATCAAGAGACCCAGTACTTC
CDR3aa: CASSATPRDQETQYF

v_gene: TRBV4-2
j_gene: TRBJ2-3
abundance: .
d_gene: .
CDR3nt: TGTGCCAGCAGCCAAGACCGAACGGACAGCAGCACAGATACGCAGTATTTT
CDR3aa: CASSQDRTDSSTDTQYF

v_gene: TRBV6-2/TRBV6-3
j_gene: TRBJ2-2
abundance: once
d_gene: TRBD2
CDR3nt: TGTGCCAGCAGTTACGTTGCGGGAGGGGTGAACACCGGGGAGCTGTTTTTT
CDR3aa: CASSYVAGGVNTGELFF

v_gene: TRBV7-2
j_gene: TRBJ2-2
abundance: .
d_gene: TRBD1
CDR3nt: TGTGCCAGCAGCTTAGGGACAGGTCATCGCAGCGGGGAGCTGTTTTTT
CDR3aa: CASSLGTGHRSGELFF

v_gene: TRBV4-1
j_gene: TRBJ2-5
abundance: .
d_gene: TRBD2
CDR3nt: TGCGCCAGCAGCCAAGGATCGCTAGCGGGATTAGGGCAAGAGACCCAGTACTTC
CDR3aa: CASSQGSLAGLGQETQYF

v_gene: TRBV19
j_gene: TRBJ1-2
abundance: .
d_gene: .
CDR3nt: TGTGCCAGTAGTCCCCGGAGGGATGGTACTAACTATGGCTACACCTTC
CDR3aa: CASSPRRDGTNYGYTF

v_gene: TRBV21-1
j_gene: TRBJ2-6
abundance: once
d_gene: .
CDR3nt: TGTGCCAGCAGCAACTGGGACAGGAGGACCTCTGGGGCCAACGTCCTGACTTTC
CDR3aa: CASSNWDRRTSGANVLTF

v_gene: TRBV6-4
j_gene: TRBJ2-3
abundance: .
d_gene: .
CDR3nt: TGTGCCAGCAGTGGGAACTTCCTCATAGGACACACAGATACGCAGTATTTT
CDR3aa: CASSGNFLIGHTDTQYF

v_gene: TRBV24-1
j_gene: TRBJ2-2
abundance: once
d_gene: .
CDR3nt: TGTGCCACCAGTGCCAGGGGCACCAACGGGGAGCTGTTTTTT
CDR3aa: CATSARGTNGELFF

v_gene: TRBV5-1
j_gene: TRBJ1-3
abundance: few
d_gene: TRBD1
CDR3nt: TGCGCCAGCAGCGCCTGGACAGGCTTGGGAAACACCATATATTTT
CDR3aa: CASSAWTGLGNTIYF

v_gene: TRBV30
j_gene: TRBJ2-7
abundance: .
d_gene: .
CDR3nt: TGTGCCTGGATAAGATGGAGGGCGTACGAGCAGTACTTC
CDR3aa: CAWIRWRAYEQYF

v_gene: TRBV28
j_gene: TRBJ2-5
abundance: .
d_gene: .
CDR3nt: TGTGCCAGCAGTTCTCAGGAGACCCAGTACTTC
CDR3aa: CASSSQETQYF

v_gene: TRBV28
j_gene: TRBJ1-2
abundance: .
d_gene: TRBD1
CDR3nt: TGTGCCAGCAGGGTGGGACAGAACTATGGCTACACCTTC
CDR3aa: CASRVGQNYGYTF

v_gene: TRBV24-1
j_gene: TRBJ1-1
abundance: .
d_gene: .
CDR3nt: TGTGCCACCTCTGGGGGGGGCGGTGAAGCTTTCTTT
CDR3aa: CATSGGGGEAFF

v_gene: TRBV5-4
j_gene: TRBJ2-3
abundance: .
d_gene: .
CDR3nt: TGTGCCAGCAGCTTGTCGGGGGGCACTGTAGATACGCAGTATTTT
CDR3aa: CASSLSGGTVDTQYF

v_gene: TRBV7-3
j_gene: TRBJ2-5
abundance: .
d_gene: TRBD1
CDR3nt: TGTGCCAGCAGCCCAACAGGGGTCGAGCAAGAGACCCAGTACTTC
CDR3aa: CASSPTGVEQETQYF

v_gene: TRBV5-4
j_gene: TRBJ2-7
abundance: .
d_gene: TRBD1
CDR3nt: TGTGCCAGCAGCTTGTACCCTGGGGACAGGGGGCGCGAGCAGTACTTC
CDR3aa: CASSLYPGDRGREQYF

v_gene: TRBV4-2
j_gene: TRBJ2-1
abundance: .
d_gene: .
CDR3nt: TGTGCCAGCACCGACAGGTACAATGAGCAGTTCTTC
CDR3aa: CASTDRYNEQFF

v_gene: TRBV12-5
j_gene: TRBJ1-5
abundance: .
d_gene: .
CDR3nt: TGTGCTAGTGCCCCCCCCAGGAGCAATCAGCCCCAGCATTTT
CDR3aa: CASAPPRSNQPQHF

v_gene: TRBV7-2
j_gene: TRBJ1-1
abundance: .
d_gene: .
CDR3nt: TGTGCCAGCAGCTTAGCGCGGGATTTCACTGAAGCTTTCTTT
CDR3aa: CASSLARDFTEAFF